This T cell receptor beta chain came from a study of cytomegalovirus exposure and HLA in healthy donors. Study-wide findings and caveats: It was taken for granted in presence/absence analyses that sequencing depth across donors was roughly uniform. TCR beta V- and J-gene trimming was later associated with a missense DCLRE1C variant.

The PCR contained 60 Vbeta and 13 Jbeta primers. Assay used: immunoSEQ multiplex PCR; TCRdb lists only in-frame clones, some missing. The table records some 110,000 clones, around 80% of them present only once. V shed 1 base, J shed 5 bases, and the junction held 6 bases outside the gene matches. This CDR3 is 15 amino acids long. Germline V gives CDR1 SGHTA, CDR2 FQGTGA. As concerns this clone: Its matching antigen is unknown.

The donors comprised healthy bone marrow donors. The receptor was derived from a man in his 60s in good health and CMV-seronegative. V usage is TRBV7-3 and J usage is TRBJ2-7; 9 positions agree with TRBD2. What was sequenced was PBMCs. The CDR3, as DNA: TGTGCCAGCAGCTTAAATCTAGCGGGGATCGACGAGCAGTACTTC. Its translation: CASSLNLAGIDEQYF.